Sequencing of this T cell receptor beta chain was carried out in a study of blood T cell repertoires in COVID-19. The method was immunoSEQ multiplex PCR; TCRdb's version includes in-frame clones alone and lacks a portion of them. The table includes about 75,000 clones, 70% to 80% detected once. V lost 2 bases to trimming and J lost 6 bases; unmatched junction nucleotides: 11. Germline values: CDR1 ENHRY, CDR2 SYGVKD. The CDR3 is 17 amino acids. The rearrangement joins TRBV10-3 to TRBJ2-1; 9 bases map to TRBD2. The clonotype originates from an elderly woman with active or convalescent COVID-19. Sequenced material: peripheral blood. The CDR3 bases are TGTGCCATCAGTGAGAATGTTGGGCGGGAGGGGGGCAATGAGCAGTTCTTC. Translation: CAISENVGREGGNEQFF.